These 21 T cell receptor beta chains originate from one sample sequenced in a study of blood T cell repertoires in COVID-19. The method was immunoSEQ multiplex PCR; TCRdb's version includes in-frame clones alone and lacks a portion of them. In the table there are roughly 190,000 clones, roughly 91% of which are singletons. Sequencing used peripheral blood. These receptors were collected from a human donor in a cohort sampled during active COVID-19.

This clone was seen just once. The V gene is TRBV5-8, the J gene TRBJ2-7, with D tentatively TRBD1 (6 bases). The CDR3 totals 16 residues. CDR1 and CDR2 (germline): SGHTS, YDEGEE. Trimming removed 5 bases from V and 4 bases from J, with 22 bases in between. The CDR3: CASRYTLQGIIYEQYF. DNA of the CDR3: TGTGCCAGCAGATACACCCTACAGGGAATAATTTACGAGCAGTACTTC.

The chain is built from TRBV7-9 and TRBJ1-6; 8 nucleotides line up with TRBD1. The CDR3 consists of 14 residues. J gave up 7 bases and V 4 bases, and 3 bases lay outside the gene matches. Germline V CDR1 and CDR2: SEHNR, FQNEAQ (reference sequence). CDR3 bases: TGTGCCAGCAGCTGGACAGGGAAGAATTCACCCCTCCACTTT. Protein product: CASSWTGKNSPLHF.

This clone has only one observation. V and J are TRBV5-5 and TRBJ1-2; 7 bases match TRBD1. J was trimmed by 2 bases and V by 4 bases; bases with no gene match: 8. The CDR3 is 15 amino acids. In germline, CDR1 is SGHKS, CDR2 YYEKEE (reference sequence). This CDR3 reads CASSPPSTGNYGYTF. Written as DNA, the CDR3 is TGTGCCAGCAGCCCGCCCTCGACAGGGAACTATGGCTACACCTTC. Complete variable domain (other parts from reference TRBV5-5 and TRBJ1-2): DAGVTQSPTHLIKTRGQQVTLRCSPISGHKSVSWYQQVLGQGPQFIFQYYEKEERGRGNFPDRFSARQFPNYSSELNVNALLLGDSALYLCASSPPSTGNYGYTFGSGTRLTVV.

Remarks on this clone: Other DNA sequences in the same sample also yield this CDR3. The genes are TRBV5-6 and TRBJ2-3; 10 bases match TRBD2. Germline assignment: CDR1 SGHDT and CDR2 YYEEEE. The CDR3 has 14 amino acids. The junction had 1 base not matched to a gene; V was cut back by 3 bases and J by 3 bases. The CDR3 protein is CASSSGLATDTQYF. The CDR3 DNA reads as TGTGCCAGCAGCTCGGGACTAGCGACAGATACGCAGTATTTT.

This chain joins TRBV29-1 and TRBJ2-1; 13 positions match TRBD2. Germline values: CDR1 SQVTM, CDR2 ANQGSEA. The CDR3 is 19 amino acids. The V gene end was trimmed by 2 bases and the J gene end by 0 bases; junction bases not matched to a gene: 10. Here the CDR3 DNA reads TGCAGCGTTGAAATGCCCACTAGCGGGAGGGCCAGCTCCTACAATGAGCAGTTCTTC. Its translation: CSVEMPTSGRASSYNEQFF.

This chain joins TRBV6-1 and TRBJ1-4, with D possibly matching TRBD1 (6 bases). CDR3 length: 17 amino acids. Germline lookup yields CDR1 MNHNS and CDR2 SASEGT. V shed 3 bases and J shed 5 bases, with 19 bases lying between them. CDR3 sequence: CASSDHRAGRPNEKLFF. CDR3 DNA: TGTGCCAGCAGTGATCACAGGGCAGGCCGACCCAATGAAAAACTGTTTTTT.

The chain joins TRBV7-2 to TRBJ1-4; possibly TRBD1 for D (5 bases). V lost 5 bases and J 5 bases, leaving 9 bases between the germline ends. The CDR3 runs 13 residues. Germline lookup yields CDR1 SGHTA and CDR2 FQGNSA. The CDR3 nucleotides read TGTGCCAGCAGCCAACGGGGGAATGAAAAACTGTTTTTT. It codes for CASSQRGNEKLFF. The full variable domain, in which reference TRBV7-2 and TRBJ1-4 provide the parts outside the CDR3, is GAGVSQSPSNKVTEKGKDVELRCDPISGHTALYWYRQSLGQGLEFLIYFQGNSAPDKSGLPSDRFSAERTGGSVSTLTIQRTQQEDSAVYLCASSQRGNEKLFFGSGTQLSVL.

This clone has just a few counts. The genes are TRBV19 and TRBJ2-7; D not resolved. Trimming shortened V by 4 bases and J by 2 bases, and 12 bases separated the two germline ends. Germline V gene lookup returns CDR1 LNHDA and CDR2 SQIVND (reference sequence). The CDR3 has 14 residues. This chain's CDR3 is CASSKALNAYEQYF. CDR3 coding DNA: TGTGCCAGTAGTAAAGCACTAAACGCCTACGAGCAGTACTTC.

The chain employs TRBV5-1 and TRBJ2-3, with TRBD1 matching over 10 bases. The V and J ends lost 3 bases and 5 bases, in that order; junction bases with no gene match: 9. CDR1 and CDR2 (germline): SGHRS, YFSETQ. There are 16 residues in the CDR3. DNA of the CDR3: TGCGCCAGCAGCTCCAGACAGGGGGCGGATAGAGATACGCAGTATTTT. Translated, it gives CASSSRQGADRDTQYF.

The chain combines TRBV9 with TRBJ2-7; possibly TRBD1 for D (6 bases). V lost 0 bases, J lost 7 bases, and 17 bases lay in between. Germline assignment: CDR1 SGDLS and CDR2 YYNGEE. The CDR3 covers 15 residues. CDR3 bases: TGTGCCAGCAGCGTAGACGGGACATCCCGAGAGGAGCAGTACTTC. This encodes CASSVDGTSREEQYF.

The chain couples TRBV5-1 to TRBJ1-2; no clear D. Germline-derived CDR1 and CDR2 are SGHRS and YFSETQ. Trimming stripped 0 bases from V and 6 bases from J, with 15 bases between. The CDR3 has 15 amino acids. CDR3: CASSLDSGQRDGYTF. The CDR3 DNA follows: TGCGCCAGCAGCTTGGATTCTGGGCAGAGGGATGGCTACACCTTC.

The table lists this clone with a few counts. This CDR3 is also generated by other DNA sequences in the sample. The rearrangement links TRBV2 to TRBJ2-1; 11 nucleotides match TRBD2. The V segment lost 5 bases and the J segment 4 bases; nucleotides outside the gene matches: 1. The CDR3 is 14 residues long. Per germline, CDR1 SNHLY and CDR2 FYNNEI. The CDR3 spells CASSRLAGYNEQFF. As DNA, the CDR3 is TGTGCCAGCAGTAGACTAGCGGGGTACAATGAGCAGTTCTTC.

The chain employs TRBV10-2 and TRBJ2-7, with 8 bases aligning to TRBD2. The V gene end was trimmed by 7 bases and the J gene end by 2 bases; junction bases not matched to a gene: 19. The CDR3 runs 18 residues. Germline loops: CDR1 WSHSY, CDR2 SAAADI. The CDR3 DNA is TGCGCCAGCACCTCGGCGCTGAGGCTAGCGGGCGCTGCCTACGAGCAGTACTTC. Translated: CASTSALRLAGAAYEQYF.

This clone has a single count. The V call is TRBV10-2, the J call TRBJ2-7; maybe TRBD2 (6 bases). The CDR3 contains 13 residues. The V and J ends lost 10 bases and 2 bases respectively, with 15 bases between them. CDR1 and CDR2 from the germline V gene are WSHSY and SAAADI. CDR3: CANAGLQAYEQYF. As DNA, the CDR3 is TGCGCCAACGCGGGGCTACAAGCCTACGAGCAGTACTTC.

J is TRBJ2-3 and V is TRBV30; TRBD2 matches 7 bases. The CDR3 loop spans 15 amino acids. CDR1 is GTSNPN and CDR2 is SVGIG in the germline V gene (reference sequence). The trim removed 0 bases at V and 1 base at J, leaving 4 bases unmatched. The DNA for the CDR3 is TGTGCCTGGAGTGTACGGGGGGTGGGCACAGATACGCAGTATTTT. Residues: CAWSVRGVGTDTQYF.

The gene calls are TRBV9 and TRBJ2-3; no clear D gene. Deletions cut 3 bases from V and 0 bases from J, with 2 bases between. This CDR3 is built from 12 residues. Germline V gene sequence: CDR1 SGDLS, CDR2 YYNGEE. CDR3 protein: CASSASTDTQYF. The CDR3 DNA reads TGTGCCAGCAGCGCGAGCACAGATACGCAGTATTTT.

The J gene is TRBJ1-5, the V gene TRBV30, with D possibly being TRBD1 (5 bases). Germline CDR1 and CDR2: GTSNPN and SVGIG (reference sequence). The CDR3 length is 13 residues. V was trimmed by 1 base and J by 7 bases, leaving 11 bases between them. The CDR3 nucleotides read TGTGCCTGGAGTGAACAGGACAAACAGCCCCAGCATTTT. It codes for CAWSEQDKQPQHF.

The V and J genes are TRBV5-1 and TRBJ1-6; D ambiguous. Germline loops: CDR1 SGHRS, CDR2 YFSETQ. This CDR3 has 15 residues. The germline V and J ends were trimmed by 4 bases and 6 bases, with 14 bases remaining between them. The CDR3 region has the DNA TGCGCCAGCAGCGTCGACTTTGAGTTTAATTCACCCCTCCACTTT. Protein product: CASSVDFEFNSPLHF.

This clone has more than one count but fewer than ten. The V gene is TRBV11-2, the J gene TRBJ1-6, with a possible D match to TRBD1 (6 bases). Germline CDR1 is SGHAT and CDR2 is FQNNGV. There are 15 residues in the CDR3. V dropped 5 bases and J dropped 3 bases, with 11 bases sitting between them. CDR3 coding DNA: TGTGCCAGCAGCCTCAGGGGTGGCTATAATTCACCCCTCCACTTT. As protein: CASSLRGGYNSPLHF.

The chain employs TRBV11-3 and TRBJ1-1; TRBD1 matches at 7 bases. J lost 5 bases, V lost 6 bases, and 9 bases had no gene match. Germline loops: CDR1 SGHNT, CDR2 YENEEA. The CDR3 runs 14 residues. CDR3 residues: CASSLRGLGTEAFF. The DNA for the CDR3 is TGTGCCAGCAGTTTGAGGGGGCTGGGGACTGAAGCTTTCTTT.

V is TRBV5-1 and J is TRBJ2-5; weak D call: TRBD2 (6 bases). The ends were cut back, 0 bases at V and 4 bases at J, with 16 bases in the middle. Germline loops: CDR1 SGHRS, CDR2 YFSETQ. The CDR3 is 16 amino acids. The CDR3 sequence: CASSLAGGYSIETQYF. The CDR3 coding sequence is TGCGCCAGCAGCTTGGCCGGAGGGTACTCCATAGAGACCCAGTACTTC.